This paragraph reports one T cell receptor beta chain. Its cognate antigen is unknown. V lost 0 bases and J 4 bases, leaving 13 bases between the germline ends. The CDR3 spans 15 residues. Germline CDR1 SGDLS, CDR2 YYNGEE. PCR used 60 Vbeta primers and 13 Jbeta primers. The method was immunoSEQ multiplex PCR; TCRdb's version includes in-frame clones alone and lacks a portion of them. The sample includes approximately 110,000 clones, 70% to 80% seen only once; the top ten take 1.9%. This specimen comes from a study of cytomegalovirus exposure and HLA in healthy donors. Study as a whole: There were nearly 120 million unique TCR beta sequences, drawn from 150 million to 200 million T cells, in an earlier analysis. Regarding the study as a whole: Apparent HLA restriction characterized most CMV-associated TCR beta chains in a later analysis.

The clonotype was recovered from a man aged 45-65 years in good health and CMV-seronegative. V usage is TRBV9 and J usage is TRBJ1-2; the D gene is possibly TRBD1 (6 bases). Sequencing was performed on PBMCs. For the CDR3, the DNA is TGTGCCAGCAGCGTAGTCGGGGGGGCGAGCTATGGCTACACCTTC. Translated: CASSVVGGASYGYTF.